This T cell receptor (beta chain) was sequenced during a study of blood T cell repertoires in COVID-19. Study context: The United States, Italy and Spain supplied acute and convalescent COVID-19 samples. Nucleic acid was either cDNA or gDNA, and it came from T cells, B-cell-depleted T cells, or PBMCs.

Under the authors' procedure: Nucleated cell number was recorded as an estimate derived from reference gene primer amplification. This table comes from immunoSEQ multiplex PCR, and its TCRdb copy is limited to in-frame clones, with some not included. That table gives V, J and clone size, and the DNA gave D and trimming. The sample gives 150,000 or so clones, roughly four fifths of which show up once; roughly 8.9% is in the top ten. V was clipped by 6 bases and J by 1 base; unmatched bases: 11. CDR3 length equals 18 residues. The germline gives CDR1 SGDLS, CDR2 YYNGEE. The sequence derives from a woman in her fifties or sixties with active or convalescent COVID-19. The chain combines TRBV9 with TRBJ2-2; TRBD2 matches 11 bases. Sequencing was performed on peripheral blood. The CDR3 sequence: CASNYPLAGGLNTGELFF. The CDR3 DNA follows: TGTGCCAGCAACTACCCCCTAGCGGGGGGCCTGAACACCGGGGAGCTGTTTTTT.